This record looks at one TCR beta chain sequence and its context. What it recognizes is unknown. This sample is part of a study of lymphopenia after photon versus proton radiotherapy. Profiled with immunoSEQ multiplex PCR; TCRdb holds only in-frame clones, not every one. The top ten hold around 5.1% of the sample, which has about 160,000 clones, about 85% seen once. V was pared by 1 base and J by 0 bases, with 10 bases between. Germline V lookup: CDR1 SNHLY, CDR2 FYNNEI. CDR3 size: 16 residues. The study's findings and limits: Oligoclonal CD8+ Temra expansion after nadir drove photon patients' diversity drop.

Here the sequenced sample was peripheral blood, taken from a patient treated with photon-based radiotherapy. The rearrangement uses TRBV2 and TRBJ1-3; a weak D match, TRBD1 (5 bases). This TCR was recovered from a man aged 45-60 years with gastric cancer. CDR3 sequence: CASSEGGISSGNTIYF. DNA of the CDR3: TGTGCCAGCAGTGAAGGGGGGATAAGCTCTGGAAACACCATATATTTT.